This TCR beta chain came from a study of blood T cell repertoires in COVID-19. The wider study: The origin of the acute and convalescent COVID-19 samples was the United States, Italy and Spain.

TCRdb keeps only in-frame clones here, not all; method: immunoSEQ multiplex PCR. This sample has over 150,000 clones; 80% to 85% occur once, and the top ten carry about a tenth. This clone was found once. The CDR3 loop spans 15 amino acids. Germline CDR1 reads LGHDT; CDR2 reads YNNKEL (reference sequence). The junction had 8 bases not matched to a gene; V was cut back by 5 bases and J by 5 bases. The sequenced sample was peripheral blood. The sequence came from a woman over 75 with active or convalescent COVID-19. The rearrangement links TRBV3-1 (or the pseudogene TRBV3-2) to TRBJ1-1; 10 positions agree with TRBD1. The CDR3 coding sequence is TGTGCCAGCAGCGGACGGACAGGGGGTTGGACTGAAGCTTTCTTT. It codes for CASSGRTGGWTEAFF.